These T cell receptor beta chains were read from a single sample in a study of T cells after yellow fever vaccination. TCRdb re-derived calls from the 5' RACE reads in MiXCR, one entry per CDR3 protein. The sample contains 450,000 to 600,000 distinct CDR3 sequences, less than 20% of which appear only once. The source was PBMCs, collected roughly 5 days after the first yellow fever vaccination. These receptors all come from a young man who received the YFV17D yellow fever vaccine. Both conserved end residues are part of each CDR3. Each record gives: D gene, V gene, J gene, clone size, CDR3 DNA, CDR3 protein. D genes are given only for firm matches. Clone size is given for some rows only: seen once, a few or many times, or a class if the clone is expanded.

d_gene: NA; v_gene: TRBV10-3; j_gene: TRBJ2-5; abundance: NA; CDR3nt: TGTGCCATCAGTGTCGGACAGTCGGAGACCCAGTACTTC; CDR3aa: CAISVGQSETQYF
d_gene: TRBD1; v_gene: TRBV12-3/TRBV12-4; j_gene: TRBJ1-1; abundance: NA; CDR3nt: TGTGCCAGCAGTTTATCTGACAGGGACACAGCTTTCTTT; CDR3aa: CASSLSDRDTAFF
d_gene: NA; v_gene: TRBV3-1; j_gene: TRBJ1-4; abundance: NA; CDR3nt: TGTGCCAGCAGCCAAGATACCCGGGAAAAACTGTTTTTT; CDR3aa: CASSQDTREKLFF
d_gene: NA; v_gene: TRBV7-3; j_gene: TRBJ2-3; abundance: NA; CDR3nt: TGTGCCAGCAGCCGGGGGACTGGCACAGATACGCAGTATTTT; CDR3aa: CASSRGTGTDTQYF
d_gene: NA; v_gene: TRBV12-3/TRBV12-4; j_gene: TRBJ2-5; abundance: few; CDR3nt: TGTGCCAGCAGCTCCGAGGGGGGGGGCCAAGAGACCCAGTACTTC; CDR3aa: CASSSEGGGQETQYF
d_gene: NA; v_gene: TRBV5-1; j_gene: TRBJ1-1; abundance: many; CDR3nt: TGCGCCAGCAGCTCTGGACACTCGAACACTGAAGCTTTCTTT; CDR3aa: CASSSGHSNTEAFF
d_gene: NA; v_gene: TRBV14; j_gene: TRBJ2-2; abundance: few; CDR3nt: TGTGCCAGCAGCCAAGAACCAGGGGCCCTGAACACCGGGGAGCTGTTTTTT; CDR3aa: CASSQEPGALNTGELFF
d_gene: NA; v_gene: TRBV14; j_gene: TRBJ2-5; abundance: NA; CDR3nt: TGTGCCAGCAGCCGACAAACGGGCTTCCAAGAGACCCAGTACTTC; CDR3aa: CASSRQTGFQETQYF
d_gene: TRBD1; v_gene: TRBV2; j_gene: TRBJ1-5; abundance: NA; CDR3nt: TGTGCCAGCAGGGACAGGGCCAATCAGCCCCAGCATTTT; CDR3aa: CASRDRANQPQHF
d_gene: NA; v_gene: TRBV7-8; j_gene: TRBJ2-7; abundance: few; CDR3nt: TGTGCCAGCAGGAGGACGGACGGAAGATCCTACGAGCAGTACTTC; CDR3aa: CASRRTDGRSYEQYF
d_gene: TRBD2; v_gene: TRBV27; j_gene: TRBJ2-7; abundance: NA; CDR3nt: TGTGCCAGCAGTCCTGGACTAGCGGGGGCCTACGAGCAGTACTTC; CDR3aa: CASSPGLAGAYEQYF
d_gene: NA; v_gene: TRBV29-1; j_gene: TRBJ1-5; abundance: NA; CDR3nt: TGCAGCGTTGAAGATTCTGGGGAGGGCAATCAGCCCCAGCATTTT; CDR3aa: CSVEDSGEGNQPQHF
d_gene: NA; v_gene: TRBV5-1; j_gene: TRBJ1-6; abundance: NA; CDR3nt: TGCGCCAGCAGCTGGACGGACTACGGTAATTCACCCCTCCACTTT; CDR3aa: CASSWTDYGNSPLHF
d_gene: NA; v_gene: TRBV12-3/TRBV12-4; j_gene: TRBJ1-2; abundance: NA; CDR3nt: TGTGCCAGCAGTCTCTCGACAGGAGGGAACTATGGCTACACCTTC; CDR3aa: CASSLSTGGNYGYTF
d_gene: NA; v_gene: TRBV6-1; j_gene: TRBJ1-6; abundance: NA; CDR3nt: TGTGCCAGCAGACCAGCTCCGAGAAATTCACCCCTCCACTTT; CDR3aa: CASRPAPRNSPLHF
d_gene: TRBD2; v_gene: TRBV7-2; j_gene: TRBJ2-1; abundance: NA; CDR3nt: TGTGCCAACCGAGATGGGGGGGACAATGAGCAGTTCTTC; CDR3aa: CANRDGGDNEQFF
d_gene: NA; v_gene: TRBV7-8; j_gene: TRBJ2-5; abundance: many; CDR3nt: TGTGCCAGCAGCTTAGCGGGCGGTACAGAGACCCAGTACTTC; CDR3aa: CASSLAGGTETQYF
d_gene: TRBD1; v_gene: TRBV4-1; j_gene: TRBJ1-6; abundance: few; CDR3nt: TGCGCCAGCCGCAGGGGGCCGGGTAATTCACCCCTCCACTTT; CDR3aa: CASRRGPGNSPLHF
d_gene: TRBD1; v_gene: TRBV20-1; j_gene: TRBJ2-3; abundance: NA; CDR3nt: TGCAGTGCTAGCGACAGGGCAAGCACAGATACGCAGTATTTT; CDR3aa: CSASDRASTDTQYF
d_gene: TRBD1; v_gene: TRBV10-3; j_gene: TRBJ2-3; abundance: many; CDR3nt: TGTGCCAGCAGTCGGGACAGGGGGTCGGATACGCAGTATTTT; CDR3aa: CASSRDRGSDTQYF
d_gene: NA; v_gene: TRBV9; j_gene: TRBJ1-1; abundance: few; CDR3nt: TGTGCCAGCAGCCCGCCGAGGGGTGCGAACACTGAAGCTTTCTTT; CDR3aa: CASSPPRGANTEAFF
d_gene: NA; v_gene: TRBV14; j_gene: TRBJ1-1; abundance: NA; CDR3nt: TGTGCCAGCAGCCCCTCCGGTTTTGAAGCTTTCTTT; CDR3aa: CASSPSGFEAFF
d_gene: NA; v_gene: TRBV4-1; j_gene: TRBJ1-4; abundance: few; CDR3nt: TGCGCCAGCAGCCATGCCGGGGGGGACGTCGGGTCCAAACTGTTTTTT; CDR3aa: CASSHAGGDVGSKLFF
d_gene: TRBD1; v_gene: TRBV7-9; j_gene: TRBJ2-2; abundance: few; CDR3nt: TGTGCCAGCAGCCAGTTGACAGGGTCGAACACCGGGGAGCTGTTTTTT; CDR3aa: CASSQLTGSNTGELFF
d_gene: NA; v_gene: TRBV7-9; j_gene: TRBJ1-1; abundance: few; CDR3nt: TGTGCCAGCAGCTTGACCAAAGGCACTGAAGCTTTCTTT; CDR3aa: CASSLTKGTEAFF
d_gene: NA; v_gene: TRBV5-6; j_gene: TRBJ1-6; abundance: few; CDR3nt: TGTGCCAGCAGCTGGGGGCTCTCGGGTTCACCCCTCCACTTT; CDR3aa: CASSWGLSGSPLHF
d_gene: TRBD2; v_gene: TRBV29-1; j_gene: TRBJ2-1; abundance: few; CDR3nt: TGCAGCGTTGAGACTAGCGGGGTACTCAATGAGCAGTTCTTC; CDR3aa: CSVETSGVLNEQFF
d_gene: NA; v_gene: TRBV5-1; j_gene: TRBJ1-2; abundance: few; CDR3nt: TGCGCCAGCAGCTTGGACCCCAGCTACTATGGCTACACCTTC; CDR3aa: CASSLDPSYYGYTF
d_gene: NA; v_gene: TRBV27; j_gene: TRBJ1-1; abundance: few; CDR3nt: TGTGCCAGCGGACAGTTCACTGAAGCTTTCTTT; CDR3aa: CASGQFTEAFF
d_gene: TRBD1; v_gene: TRBV10-3; j_gene: TRBJ2-7; abundance: NA; CDR3nt: TGTGCCCCGGGACAGGGAGGCGAGCAGTACTTC; CDR3aa: CAPGQGGEQYF
d_gene: NA; v_gene: TRBV4-3; j_gene: TRBJ2-1; abundance: NA; CDR3nt: TGCGCCAGCAGCCAAGGGGACAACTCCTACAATGAGCAGTTCTTC; CDR3aa: CASSQGDNSYNEQFF
d_gene: NA; v_gene: TRBV5-1; j_gene: TRBJ2-1; abundance: few; CDR3nt: TGCGCCAGCAGCCGGGACGCCGAATACAATGAGCAGTTCTTC; CDR3aa: CASSRDAEYNEQFF
d_gene: NA; v_gene: TRBV7-3; j_gene: TRBJ2-1; abundance: NA; CDR3nt: TGTGCCAGCAGCTTGCTCGCGGGACCTCAGAATGAGCAGTTCTTC; CDR3aa: CASSLLAGPQNEQFF
d_gene: TRBD1; v_gene: TRBV29-1; j_gene: TRBJ2-2; abundance: NA; CDR3nt: TGCAGCACCAGGGGGCAGGGGGCGGTCGGGGAGCTGTTTTTT; CDR3aa: CSTRGQGAVGELFF
d_gene: NA; v_gene: TRBV4-3; j_gene: TRBJ1-2; abundance: few; CDR3nt: TGCGCCAGCAGCCAAGACGGCGGGGGATTCTATGGCTACACCTTC; CDR3aa: CASSQDGGGFYGYTF
d_gene: NA; v_gene: TRBV7-2; j_gene: TRBJ1-1; abundance: many; CDR3nt: TGTGCCAGCAGCTTATACTTGAACACTGAAGCTTTCTTT; CDR3aa: CASSLYLNTEAFF